These T cell receptor beta chains were read from a single sample in a study of blood T cell repertoires in COVID-19. Data came from immunoSEQ multiplex PCR; TCRdb stores just in-frame clones and leaves some out. The sample comprises over 110,000 clones, approximately 84% of which are singletons, and roughly 3.9% rests with the top ten. The specimen was PBMCs or T cells enriched from blood (not recorded which). The source of these receptors is a man between 45 and 60 years old in a cohort exposed to, infected with or recovered from COVID-19 (not recorded which). CDR3s include the opening cysteine and the closing phenylalanine or tryptophan. A D gene is named only where the DNA matches it firmly. Expanded clones are given a class, and other clones once, few, many or no size at all.

clone_size,v_call,d_call,j_call,cdr3_length,cdr3_aa,cdr3_nt
.,TRBV28,.,TRBJ1-1,11,CASSSRAEAFF,TGTGCCAGCAGTTCCCGGGCTGAAGCTTTCTTT
.,TRBV15,TRBD1,TRBJ1-6,15,CATSREGQGRSPLHF,TGTGCCACCAGCAGAGAAGGACAGGGAAGGTCACCCCTCCACTTT
.,TRBV20-1,.,TRBJ1-1,11,CSARDWPEAFF,TGCAGTGCTAGAGATTGGCCTGAAGCTTTCTTT
.,TRBV18,TRBD1,TRBJ2-1,16,CASSATGAGGLNEQFF,TGTGCCAGCTCTGCCACCGGGGCAGGGGGTCTTAATGAGCAGTTCTTC
few,TRBV29-1,.,TRBJ2-2,13,CSVEEDLTGELFF,TGCAGCGTTGAGGAGGACTTGACCGGGGAGCTGTTTTTT
few,TRBV10-3,TRBD2,TRBJ2-1,17,CAISEYSGSHSYNEQFF,TGTGCCATCAGTGAGTATAGCGGGAGTCACTCCTACAATGAGCAGTTCTTC
.,TRBV5-1,.,TRBJ2-5,16,CASSLKEAGLQETQYF,TGCGCCAGCAGCTTGAAAGAGGCAGGGCTGCAAGAGACCCAGTACTTC
.,TRBV6-5,.,TRBJ2-7,14,CASRATALSYEQYF,TGTGCCAGCAGAGCTACAGCCCTTTCCTACGAGCAGTACTTC
.,TRBV5-5,.,TRBJ1-1,13,CASSWSEGTEAFF,TGTGCCAGCAGCTGGTCGGAGGGCACTGAAGCTTTCTTT
.,TRBV19,.,TRBJ2-1,13,CATVAGHHNEQFF,TGTGCCACGGTAGCCGGACACCACAATGAGCAGTTCTTC
.,TRBV5-4,TRBD2,TRBJ2-3,17,CASSLFLAGSVTDTQYF,TGTGCCAGCAGCTTGTTCCTAGCGGGATCTGTTACAGATACGCAGTATTTT
.,TRBV11-3,TRBD2,TRBJ2-1,16,CASSFGAGAGGNEQFF,TGTGCCAGCAGCTTCGGCGCGGGAGCGGGCGGCAATGAGCAGTTCTTC
.,TRBV25-1,.,TRBJ1-5,14,CASSTGYSNQPQHF,TGTGCCAGCAGTACAGGTTATAGCAATCAGCCCCAGCATTTT
.,TRBV5-1,.,TRBJ1-1,13,CASRSQGVTEAFF,TGCGCCAGCAGGTCACAGGGAGTTACTGAAGCTTTCTTT
.,TRBV30,.,TRBJ1-2,11,CAWSGRVGYTF,TGTGCCTGGAGCGGGAGGGTAGGCTACACCTTC
.,TRBV4-1,TRBD1,TRBJ2-3,17,CASSQDGQGLAVHTQYF,TGCGCCAGCAGCCAAGATGGACAGGGGTTGGCGGTGCATACGCAGTATTTT
.,TRBV12-3/TRBV12-4,.,TRBJ2-1,12,CASSRSVNEQFF,TGTGCCAGCAGCAGGTCCGTTAATGAGCAGTTCTTC
once,TRBV19,.,TRBJ2-1,15,CASSIDPHAGNEQFF,TGTGCCAGTAGTATAGATCCACACGCTGGTAATGAGCAGTTCTTC
.,TRBV7-9,.,TRBJ1-1,13,CASSLEGRTEAFF,TGTGCCAGCAGCTTGGAGGGACGCACTGAAGCTTTCTTT
.,TRBV11-2,TRBD2,TRBJ2-4,14,CASSITSGADIQYF,TGTGCCAGCAGCATTACTAGCGGGGCTGACATTCAGTACTTC
few,TRBV6-4,.,TRBJ1-2,16,CASSDSWAAVNYGYTF,TGTGCCAGCAGTGACTCGTGGGCAGCCGTTAACTATGGCTACACCTTC
.,TRBV7-9,.,TRBJ2-1,16,CASSFSQGSSYNEQFF,TGTGCCAGCAGCTTTTCGCAGGGAAGCTCCTACAATGAGCAGTTCTTC
once,TRBV18,.,TRBJ2-2,15,CASSPPTRNTGELFF,TGTGCCAGCTCACCACCGACACGTAACACCGGGGAGCTGTTTTTT
.,TRBV25-1,.,TRBJ2-2,13,CASSDIGTGELFF,TGTGCCAGCAGTGACATCGGGACCGGGGAGCTGTTTTTT
.,TRBV19,.,TRBJ1-2,16,CASSIPRGAANYGYTF,TGTGCCAGTAGTATACCCCGCGGGGCAGCTAACTATGGCTACACCTTC
.,TRBV9,TRBD2,TRBJ2-1,15,CASSVGRGRHNEQFF,TGTGCCAGCAGCGTAGGTCGCGGGAGACACAATGAGCAGTTCTTC
.,TRBV30,.,TRBJ2-7,11,CAWSDGGRQYF,TGTGCCTGGAGTGATGGGGGCCGGCAGTACTTC
.,TRBV19,.,TRBJ1-2,12,CATRPGSYGYTF,TGTGCCACCCGGCCCGGGAGCTATGGCTACACCTTC
.,TRBV5-1,.,TRBJ1-3,14,CASSLEQAGNTIYF,TGCGCCAGCAGCTTGGAACAAGCTGGAAACACCATATATTTT
once,TRBV7-6,.,TRBJ1-3,15,CASSLQGEPGNTIYF,TGTGCCAGCAGCCTACAGGGAGAACCTGGAAACACCATATATTTT
once,TRBV10-3,.,TRBJ1-2,14,CAISESDRDYGYTF,TGTGCCATCAGTGAGTCAGACAGAGACTATGGCTACACCTTC
.,TRBV3-1/TRBV3-2,.,TRBJ1-2,13,CASSSTENYGYTF,TGTGCCAGCAGCTCGACAGAGAACTATGGCTACACCTTC
.,TRBV27,.,TRBJ1-2,15,CASSLSGRGNYGYTF,TGTGCCAGCAGTTTATCCGGCAGGGGTAACTATGGCTACACCTTC
.,TRBV24-1,TRBD2,TRBJ2-1,17,CATSDLDRGGADNEQFF,TGTGCCACCAGTGATTTGGATCGCGGGGGTGCGGACAATGAGCAGTTCTTC
.,TRBV7-2,TRBD2,TRBJ2-1,14,CASSLLTSGSEQFF,TGTGCCAGCAGCTTACTGACTAGCGGGAGTGAGCAGTTCTTC
.,TRBV18,TRBD1,TRBJ1-6,14,CASSGQGYNSPLHF,TGTGCCAGCTCGGGACAGGGATATAATTCACCCCTCCACTTT
.,TRBV2,TRBD1,TRBJ1-2,14,CASSLKDRTYGYTF,TGTGCCAGCAGTCTGAAGGACAGGACCTATGGCTACACCTTC
.,TRBV28,.,TRBJ1-4,14,CASRWGDLNEKLFF,TGTGCCAGCAGGTGGGGGGATCTTAATGAAAAACTGTTTTTT
once,TRBV9,.,TRBJ2-7,15,CASSVGLDPSYEQYF,TGTGCCAGCAGCGTAGGACTCGACCCCTCCTACGAGCAGTACTTC
.,TRBV5-8,TRBD2,TRBJ2-3,16,CASSFHGGRASDTQYF,TGTGCCAGCAGCTTTCACGGCGGGAGGGCCTCAGATACGCAGTATTTT
.,TRBV7-2,.,TRBJ2-7,13,CASSLAGSYEQYF,TGTGCCAGCAGCTTGGCAGGGTCCTACGAGCAGTACTTC
.,TRBV11-3,TRBD2,TRBJ2-1,15,CASSLDLTSGNEQFF,TGTGCCAGCAGCTTAGATCTTACTAGCGGCAATGAGCAGTTCTTC